The present entry profiles one TCR beta chain with its context. Under the authors' procedure: Reference gene primers were amplified, and this amplification served to estimate nucleated cell counts. TCRdb's copy holds only in-frame clones and misses some; the assay was immunoSEQ multiplex PCR. The V and J calls and clone size come from that table; D and trimming were worked out from the DNA. The profile shows a few hundred thousand clones, about 88% of them singletons. The data were taken from a study of blood T cell repertoires in COVID-19. At the level of the study: Samples representing acute and convalescent COVID-19 were sourced from the United States, Italy and Spain. PBMCs, B-cell-depleted T cells, or T cells provided the cDNA or gDNA that made up the material.

Seattle patients were enrolled while actively infected and followed longitudinally. The CDR3 sequence is 13 residues long. Germline V gene data show CDR1 as SGHDN and CDR2 as FVKESK. With 4 bases removed from V and 2 bases from J, the gap between germline ends came to 8 bases. The sequence was obtained from a man in his forties or fifties with COVID-19, enrolled during active disease. V is TRBV14 and J is TRBJ1-2, with D tentatively TRBD1 (5 bases). Material for sequencing was peripheral blood. This chain's CDR3 is CASSPTENYGYTF. The CDR3 DNA follows: TGTGCCAGCAGCCCGACAGAAAACTATGGCTACACCTTC.